This T cell receptor (beta chain) comes out of a study of CXCR3-negative and CXCR3-positive naive CD8 T cells. General observations from the study: TRB CDR3s of CXCR3-positive naive cells were more hydrophobic than those of CXCR3-negative naive cells. Memory cells diverged, while naive CXCR3-positive and CXCR3-negative cells had similar TRBV-TRBJ usage. Whereas both naive subsets had comparably high diversity, memory CD8+ cells had much lower diversity.

With more than 250,000 cells each, the CD8+ T cell subsets were individually sorted in triplicate. The authors gated naive CD8+ T cells as CD45RO-CCR7+CD27+CD95-. This CDR3 is 13 amino acids long. Germline loops: CDR1 WSHSY, CDR2 SAAADI. The study made its TRB cDNA libraries by 5' RACE, adding UMI labels. For each CDR3 protein, TCRdb gives one entry from its re-call of the 5' RACE reads, without DNA. The specimen's table records about 85,000 distinct CDR3 sequences. As to this clonotype: Its antigen is still unknown.

This chain joins TRBV10-2 and TRBJ2-7; lacking DNA, the TRBD1 call made by TCRdb goes unchecked. Material: naive CXCR3+ CD8+ T cells from blood. The subset here: CD45RO-CCR7+CD27+CD95- naive CD8+ T cells expressing CXCR3 (TNR3+). This receptor was obtained from a human donor in good health. Some clones in this sample may be carry-over from other donors' samples. This CDR3 is CASSSGTEDEQYF.